The TCR beta chain described here comes from a study of PD-L1 blockade in urothelial cancer (dated by TCRdb to 2017 to 2019). Study-wide context: All patients started therapy in the mid-2010s and received atezolizumab 1,200 mg intravenously every 3 weeks. About 85% of the roughly 29 patients were males with bladder-origin urothelial cancer, and about 65% of the roughly 30 reported a prior smoking history. Patients had an ECOG performance status of 0 or 1 and had received between 0 and 3 prior chemotherapy regimens. Blood samples were analyzed at 3 weeks after treatment start (second dose) and at 6 weeks after treatment start. A median of about 140,000 T cells and 83,000 or so unique TCRs was obtained from blood samples, and a median clonality of roughly 0.08 was observed. Somatic, immune and clinical correlates of response to PD-L1 blockade with atezolizumab in urothelial cancer were the focus of an exploratory multi-omic analysis. Pretreatment tumor samples, along with matched peripheral blood serially collected before and after atezolizumab treatment, were subjected to TCR sequencing. Durable clinical benefit was defined as a progression-free survival longer than 6 months, and TCR features were additionally tested against progression-free survival and overall survival. In the same patients who had TCR sequencing, pretreatment tumors also underwent whole exome sequencing and RNA sequencing. Nine patients reached durable clinical benefit, while 20 to 25 patients did not. Around 29 patients had pretreatment blood TCR-seq, some 24 had at least one posttreatment blood collection, and some 24 had tumor TCR-seq. The study at large found these results: Greater expansion of tumor-associated TCR clones in peripheral blood 3 weeks after the start of treatment was observed in patients with durable benefit (n of about 20, p = 0.022). Improved progression-free and overall survival was associated with having pretreatment peripheral blood TCR clonality below the median. Because of the small sample size (n ≈ 29) and the many exploratory analyses performed, the results are intended to be regarded as hypothesis-generating.

Each PCR received spiked-in synthetic TCR analog templates so that absolute template abundance could be estimated from read counts. Using the immunoSEQ assay, TCRbeta CDR3 regions were amplified from genomic DNA with bias-controlled V and J gene primers. Sequencing of rearranged TCRbeta segments was performed at approximately 20X coverage. In the source study's methods: Sequencing errors were corrected by clustering, and CDR3s were annotated against IMGT so that V, D and J genes could be assigned. Downstream analyses used only productive TCRbeta rearrangements and left out out-of-frame or stop-codon sequences. Clonality was calculated as one minus the Shannon entropy normalized by the log of the number of unique productive sequences. Fisher's exact test with Benjamini-Hochberg correction, at a threshold of adjusted p below 0.01, was used to find clones that differed between time points or between blood and tumor. TCRdb took over this immuneACCESS table, retaining in-frame rearrangements with V and J assigned. Such tables are incomplete; in checked studies, under half of the missing clones stem from an unresolved V gene, and the remainder is unexplained. The V and J calls and clone size come from that table; D and trimming were worked out from the DNA. Across this sample there are more than 70,000 clones, with 85% to 90% seen only once. Roughly 3.2% of the sample is held by the ten biggest clonotypes.

Sequences KGHSH (CDR1) and LQKENI (CDR2) are obtained from the germline V gene. V drops 2 bases and J drops 3 bases, leaving 8 bases in between. Its CDR3 holds 13 amino acids, cysteine through phenylalanine. Just the 39-base CDR3 DNA is kept, in frame starting at base 1. Details on this clone: Its recognized antigen is unknown. It has no much larger one-base neighbor in the sample; base qualities were not kept.

A total of under 30 patients with locally advanced or metastatic urothelial carcinoma, treated at Memorial Sloan Kettering on a trial protocol, made up the cohort. Peripheral blood mononuclear cells were collected pretreatment and during treatment, with between 1 and 8 total time points obtained per patient. The Qiagen DNeasy Blood extraction kit was used to purify genomic DNA from total PBMCs and tumor samples. PBMCs were collected pretreatment and during treatment and were isolated and stored as previously described. The sequences come from PBMCs, collected around atezolizumab (anti-PD-L1) treatment. This receptor was taken from a man aged 60 to 69 with urothelial cancer. The chain uses TRBV18 and TRBJ2-7; the D gene cannot be resolved reliably. DNA sequence: TGTGCCAGCTCACCAAACGGGTTCTACGAGCAGTACTTC. It is translated as CASSPNGFYEQYF. Beyond the CDR3, the reference TRBV18 and TRBJ2-7 genes provide the residues; the full variable domain reads: NAGVMQNPRHLVRRRGQEARLRCSPMKGHSHVYWYRQLPEEGLKFMVYLQKENIIDESGMPKERFSAEFPKEGPSILRIQQVVRGDSAAYFCASSPNGFYEQYFGPGTRLTVT.